This T cell receptor beta chain is from a study of early T cells in non-severe SARS-CoV-2 infection. Study in general: Sequenced material consisted of bulk RNA (from unsorted whole blood), and chains were unpaired.

Individual cDNA molecules were tagged with unique molecular identifiers. TCRdb re-called the 5' RACE reads through MiXCR, storing one row per CDR3 protein. The sample holds 80,000 to 100,000 distinct CDR3 sequences, 10% to 15% seen once. A few counts support this clonotype. The source is an adult who was a healthcare worker with PCR-confirmed SARS-CoV-2 infection or an uninfected control (not recorded which). Sequencing input: whole blood.

The CDR3 here is CASSRQGVGEKLFF. CDR3 in DNA: TGTGCCAGCAGTAGACAGGGGGTTGGTGAAAAACTGTTTTTT. V is TRBV6-5 and J is TRBJ1-4; 9 bases are a match to TRBD1. Looked up from germline, CDR1 is MNHEY and CDR2 is SVGAGI. The trim removed 5 bases at V and 7 bases at J, leaving 5 bases unmatched. The CDR3 consists of 14 residues.